This passage covers 6 T cell receptor beta chains from one sample sequenced in a study of T cells in Graves' hyperthyroidism and ophthalmopathy. TCR beta CDR3 region amplification was performed from RNA transcripts. HTBI primers were employed in a first-round RT-PCR of the TCR CDR3. MiXCR was run by TCRdb on the multiplex PCR reads, yielding one entry per CDR3 protein. The table includes under 700,000 distinct CDR3 sequences, around 46% detected once. Sequencing was done on a sample of peripheral blood or thyroid tissue (not recorded which). All receptors come from a woman in her late teens or twenties with Graves' hyperthyroidism.

The chain combines TRBV24-1 with TRBJ1-4; the D gene is possibly TRBD1 (6 bases). In germline, CDR1 is KGHDR, CDR2 SFDVKD. The CDR3 length is 15 residues. V dropped 2 bases and J dropped 4 bases, with 10 bases sitting between them. CDR3 nucleotide sequence: TGTGCCACCAGTGATTGGACAGCTGATAATGAAAAACTGTTTTTT. Protein sequence: CATSDWTADNEKLFF.

Many counts were recorded for this clonotype. DNA for the CDR3: TGTGCCAGCAGCCTTAGGGATGGGGATGGCTACACCTTC. As protein: CASSLRDGDGYTF. The chain joins TRBV7-2 to TRBJ1-2; D is ambiguous. Trimming pared 5 bases from V and 6 bases from J, leaving 13 bases between. Germline V gene lookup returns CDR1 SGHTA and CDR2 FQGNSA. This CDR3 has 13 residues.

Turning to this clonotype: Germline and junction disagree at one end, which may indicate a read error. The chain couples TRBV7-8 to TRBJ2-7; D assignment may be TRBD1 or TRBD2 (5 bases each). The CDR3 sequence is 17 residues long. CDR1 is SGHVS, CDR2 FQNEAQ, per germline. CDR3 in amino acids: CASSLASGTESSYEQYF. The CDR3 DNA reads as TGCGCCAGCAGCTTGGCGTCCGGGACGGAGAGCTCCTACGAGCAGTACTTC.

This clonotype was seen a handful of times. V and J are TRBV5-1 and TRBJ2-2; no reliable D call. CDR1 SGHRS and CDR2 YFSETQ come from the germline V gene. V dropped 0 bases and J dropped 4 bases, with 13 bases sitting between them. CDR3 length equals 16 residues. CDR3: CASSLEDPQSTGELFF. The DNA for the CDR3 is TGCGCCAGCAGCTTGGAAGATCCGCAGTCCACCGGGGAGCTGTTTTTT.

A remark on this clonotype: This may stem from a read error, because a much larger clone lies one nucleotide away. The chain combines TRBV10-3 with TRBJ2-7; the D gene is possibly TRBD1 (6 bases). The germline CDR1 and CDR2 sequences are ENHRY and SYGVKD. The CDR3 has 13 amino acids. The CDR3 region is CAISDRDNYEQNF. The CDR3 nucleotides read TGTGCCATCAGTGATCGGGACAACTACGAGCAGAACTTC.

The V gene is TRBV10-3, the J gene TRBJ1-2; D unresolved. The CDR3 runs 12 residues. Germline-derived CDR1 and CDR2 are ENHRY and SYGVKD. The chain's CDR3 is CASGSPLYGYTF. DNA for the CDR3: TGTGCTAGTGGTTCCCCTCTCTATGGCTACACCTTC.